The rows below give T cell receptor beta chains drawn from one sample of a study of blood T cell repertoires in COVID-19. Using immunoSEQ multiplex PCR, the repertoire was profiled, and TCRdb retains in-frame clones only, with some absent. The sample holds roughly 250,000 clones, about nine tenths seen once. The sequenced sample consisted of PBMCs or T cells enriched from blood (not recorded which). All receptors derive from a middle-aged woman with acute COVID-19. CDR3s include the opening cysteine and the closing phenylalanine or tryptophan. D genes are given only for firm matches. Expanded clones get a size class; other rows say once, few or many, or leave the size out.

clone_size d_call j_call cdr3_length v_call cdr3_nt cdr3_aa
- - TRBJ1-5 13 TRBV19 TGTGCCAGTAGTATAGGTGCAGGTCAGCCCCAGCATTTT CASSIGAGQPQHF
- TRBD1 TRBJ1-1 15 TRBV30 TGTGCCTGGAGTGAAATTCGACAGGGGCACACTGAAGCTTTCTTT CAWSEIRQGHTEAFF
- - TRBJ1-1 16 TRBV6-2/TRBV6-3 TGTGCCAGCAGTTACCCTAATCGGACAGTCAACACTGAAGCTTTCTTT CASSYPNRTVNTEAFF
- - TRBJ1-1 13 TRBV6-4 TGTGCCAGCAGTTTGGCCGAAAACACTGAAGCTTTCTTT CASSLAENTEAFF
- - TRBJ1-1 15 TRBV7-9 TGTGCCAGCAGCTTAGCAACAGGGTTGGGTACTGAAGCTTTCTTT CASSLATGLGTEAFF
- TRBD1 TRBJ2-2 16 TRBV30 TGTGCCTGGAGTGTGACGGGACAGGGGGGCACCGGGGAGCTGTTTTTT CAWSVTGQGGTGELFF
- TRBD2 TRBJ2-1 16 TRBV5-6 TGTGCCAGCAGCTTTGCCCTGACTAGCGGGGAACGTGAGCAGTTCTTC CASSFALTSGEREQFF
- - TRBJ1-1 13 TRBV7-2 TGTGCCAGCAGCTTAGTCAGGAACACTGAAGCTTTCTTT CASSLVRNTEAFF
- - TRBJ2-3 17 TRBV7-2 TGTGCCACCACCCCCCAGGATTATACCCCCCGCACAGATACGCAGTATTTT CATTPQDYTPRTDTQYF
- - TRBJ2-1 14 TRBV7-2 TGTGCCAGCAGCTTAGAATGGCAGGGACTTGAGCAGTTCTTC CASSLEWQGLEQFF
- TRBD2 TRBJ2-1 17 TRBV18 TGTGCCAGCTCACCACCGAGGGCGGGGGGGACATACAATGAGCAGTTCTTC CASSPPRAGGTYNEQFF
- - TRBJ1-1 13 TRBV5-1 TGCGCCAGCAGCCTGAGTCCAATCACTGAAGCTTTCTTT CASSLSPITEAFF
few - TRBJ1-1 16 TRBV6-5 TGTGCCAGCAGTTACGGGGGCAAGGGGCGGAACACTGAAGCTTTCTTT CASSYGGKGRNTEAFF
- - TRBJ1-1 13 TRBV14 TGTGCCAGCAGCCAAGATCGGCAGGGAGGAGCTTTCTTT CASSQDRQGGAFF
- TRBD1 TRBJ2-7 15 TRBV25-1 TGTGCCAGCAGTGACCCGGGACAGGGTACTTACGAGCAGTACTTC CASSDPGQGTYEQYF
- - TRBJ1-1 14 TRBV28 TGTGCCAGCAGTTTACCACAGGGGAACACTGAAGCTTTCTTT CASSLPQGNTEAFF
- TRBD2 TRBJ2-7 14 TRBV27 TGTGCCAGCAGTTTATCTCCTAGCGGTTACGAGCAGTACTTC CASSLSPSGYEQYF
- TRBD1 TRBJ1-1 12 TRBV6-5 TGTGCCAGCAGTTACCGGGACAGCCAAGCTTTCTTT CASSYRDSQAFF
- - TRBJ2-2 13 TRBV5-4 TGTGCCAGCAGCCTAACGAACACCGGGGAGCTGTTTTTT CASSLTNTGELFF
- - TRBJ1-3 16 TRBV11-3 TGTGCCAGCAGCGCACTCTGGGGCAGGGTTGGAAACACCATATATTTT CASSALWGRVGNTIYF
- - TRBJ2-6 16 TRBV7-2 TGTGCCAGCAGCTTAAGCGGGTCCTCTGGGGCCAACGTCCTGACTTTC CASSLSGSSGANVLTF
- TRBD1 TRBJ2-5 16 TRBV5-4 TGTGCCAGCAGCTTGACTCGGGGGACAGGGCAAGAGACCCAGTACTTC CASSLTRGTGQETQYF
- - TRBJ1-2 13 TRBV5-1 TGCGCCAGCAGCTTTGGGGAGACGTATGGCTACACCTTC CASSFGETYGYTF
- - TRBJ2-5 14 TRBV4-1 TGCGCCAGCAGCCAAGTGCAGGGCTCAGAGACCCAGTACTTC CASSQVQGSETQYF
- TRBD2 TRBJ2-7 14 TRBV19 TGTGCCAGTAGTATAGGCCAACTAGCGGACGAGCAGTACTTC CASSIGQLADEQYF
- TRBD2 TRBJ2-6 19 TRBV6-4 TGTGCCAGCACCCTAACGCCGGCGGGGGGATCTTCTGGGGCCAACGTCCTGACTTTC CASTLTPAGGSSGANVLTF
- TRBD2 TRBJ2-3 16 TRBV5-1 TGCGCCAGCAGCTGGGGACTAGCGGGGGGTTCAGATACGCAGTATTTT CASSWGLAGGSDTQYF
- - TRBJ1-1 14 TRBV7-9 TGTGCCAGCAGCTTTACAGGTATGAACACTGAAGCTTTCTTT CASSFTGMNTEAFF
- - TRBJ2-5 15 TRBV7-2 TGTGCCAGCAGCGGCCGGAGGGGACCACAAGAGACCCAGTACTTC CASSGRRGPQETQYF
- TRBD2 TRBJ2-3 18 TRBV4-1 TGCGCCAGCAGCCAAGTTCTCGGGCTAGCGGGGGACACAGATACGCAGTATTTT CASSQVLGLAGDTDTQYF
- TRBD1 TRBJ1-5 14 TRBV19 TGTGCCACTCGGGACAGGGCCCGCAATCAGCCCCAGCATTTT CATRDRARNQPQHF
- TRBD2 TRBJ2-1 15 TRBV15 TGTGCCACCAGCAGAGAAGGGCTAGCGGGAGTTGAGCAGTTCTTC CATSREGLAGVEQFF
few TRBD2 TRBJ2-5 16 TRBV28 TGTGCCAGCAGCAGATCAGCGGGGGGCCAGAGAGAGACCCAGTACTTC CASSRSAGGQRETQYF
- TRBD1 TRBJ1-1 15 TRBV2 TGTGCCAGCAGTGAAGGGACAGGGGTCGGCACTGAAGCTTTCTTT CASSEGTGVGTEAFF
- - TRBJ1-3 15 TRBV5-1 TGCGCCAGCAGACCCACAGGGAATTCTGGAAACACCATATATTTT CASRPTGNSGNTIYF
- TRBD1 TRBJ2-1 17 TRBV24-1 TGTGCCACCAGTGAACAAGGACAGGTGAGCTCCTACAATGAGCAGTTCTTC CATSEQGQVSSYNEQFF
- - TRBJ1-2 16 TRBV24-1 TGTGCCACCTTCTCTCCCCATCTCGAGTCATCTTATGGCTACACCTTC CATFSPHLESSYGYTF
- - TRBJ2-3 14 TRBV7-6 TGTGCCAGCAGCTTATTATATGGCACAGATACGCAGTATTTT CASSLLYGTDTQYF
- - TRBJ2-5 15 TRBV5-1 TGCGCCAGCAGCTTGGCCCGGGGAGGCCAAGAGACCCAGTACTTC CASSLARGGQETQYF
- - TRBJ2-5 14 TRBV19 TGTGCCAGTAGTATCGTAGGGGCCGCGGAGACCCAGTACTTC CASSIVGAAETQYF
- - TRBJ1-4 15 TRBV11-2 TGTGCCAGCAGCTTAGGGGCAGGGGCAAGTGAAAAACTGTTTTTT CASSLGAGASEKLFF